The clone carrying this T cell receptor (beta chain) was detected ten times or more. The source material, RNA transcripts, was used to amplify TCR beta CDR3 regions. In the first-round RT-PCR of the TCR CDR3, the HTBI primer set was used. TCRdb redid the calling of the multiplex PCR reads with MiXCR, one entry per CDR3 protein. Of hundreds of thousands of distinct CDR3 sequences listed, around 21% were seen once; the top ten hold roughly 30%. This record belongs to a study of T cells in Graves' hyperthyroidism and ophthalmopathy. V lost 9 bases and J 2 bases, leaving 19 bases between the germline ends. The CDR3 length is 15 residues. Germline V gives CDR1 MNHNS, CDR2 SASEGT.

The specimen sequenced was blood. The receptor was derived from a man aged 30 to 39 with Graves' ophthalmopathy. The V call is TRBV6-1, the J call TRBJ2-5, with D maybe TRBD2 (6 bases). The CDR3 nucleotides read TGTGCCAGAGCTGCACGGAGGGCGCGGCAAGAGACCCAGTACTTC. Translated: CARAARRARQETQYF.